This is a list of T cell receptor beta chains from one sample in a study of CD8 T cells in acute hepatitis C reinfection. Data came from immunoSEQ multiplex PCR; TCRdb stores just in-frame clones and leaves some out. In the table there are over 35,000 clones, around nine tenths of which are singletons. Source material: naive CD8+ T cells from PBMCs. The source is a man under 40 with chronic hepatitis C. The CDR3 runs from the conserved cysteine through the conserved F or W. The D gene is left open where the match is weak.

v_call: TRBV9
d_call: NA
j_call: TRBJ2-7
cdr3_aa: CASSAASGTSYEQYF

v_call: TRBV5-1
d_call: NA
j_call: TRBJ1-1
cdr3_aa: CASSQSRGMNTEAFF

v_call: TRBV10-3
d_call: TRBD1
j_call: TRBJ2-3
cdr3_aa: CAISAAIYRGEDTDTQYF

v_call: TRBV30
d_call: TRBD2
j_call: TRBJ2-3
cdr3_aa: CAWSPSGASTDTQYF

v_call: TRBV7-9
d_call: NA
j_call: TRBJ2-3
cdr3_aa: CASSLRTDTQYF

v_call: TRBV13
d_call: NA
j_call: TRBJ2-5
cdr3_aa: CASSLDETQYF

v_call: TRBV7-8
d_call: TRBD1
j_call: TRBJ2-1
cdr3_aa: CASSSGTGGPNEQFF

v_call: TRBV7-8
d_call: NA
j_call: TRBJ2-7
cdr3_aa: CASTRLVDHEQYF

v_call: TRBV30
d_call: NA
j_call: TRBJ1-5
cdr3_aa: CAWSDVSNQPQHF

v_call: TRBV15
d_call: NA
j_call: TRBJ1-1
cdr3_aa: CATSRDTPEAFF

v_call: TRBV2
d_call: TRBD2
j_call: TRBJ2-5
cdr3_aa: CASSRRAGWEETQYF

v_call: TRBV27
d_call: TRBD1
j_call: TRBJ2-1
cdr3_aa: CASSLKTGGNEQFF

v_call: TRBV29-1
d_call: NA
j_call: TRBJ1-5
cdr3_aa: CSVEERTGFNQPQHF

v_call: TRBV9
d_call: NA
j_call: TRBJ1-3
cdr3_aa: CASSGSGLLGNTIYF